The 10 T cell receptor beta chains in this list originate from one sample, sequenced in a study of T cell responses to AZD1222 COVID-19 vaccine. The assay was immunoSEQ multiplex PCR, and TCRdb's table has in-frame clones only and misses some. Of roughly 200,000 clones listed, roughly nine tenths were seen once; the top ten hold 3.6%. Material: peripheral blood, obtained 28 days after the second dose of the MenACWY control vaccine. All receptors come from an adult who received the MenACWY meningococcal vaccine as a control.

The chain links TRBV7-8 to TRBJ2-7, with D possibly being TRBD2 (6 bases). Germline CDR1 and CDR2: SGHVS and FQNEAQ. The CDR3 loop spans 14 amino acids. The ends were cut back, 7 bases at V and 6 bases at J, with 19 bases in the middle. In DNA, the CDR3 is TGTGCCAGCATCCCAATCCTACTAGCTCGCGAGCAGTACTTC. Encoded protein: CASIPILLAREQYF.

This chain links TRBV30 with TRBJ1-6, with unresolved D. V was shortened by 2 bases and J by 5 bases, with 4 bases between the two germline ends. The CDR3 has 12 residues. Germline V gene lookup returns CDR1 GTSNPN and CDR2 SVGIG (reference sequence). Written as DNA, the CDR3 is TGTGCCTGGAGTACTCATAATTCACCCCTCCACTTT. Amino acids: CAWSTHNSPLHF.

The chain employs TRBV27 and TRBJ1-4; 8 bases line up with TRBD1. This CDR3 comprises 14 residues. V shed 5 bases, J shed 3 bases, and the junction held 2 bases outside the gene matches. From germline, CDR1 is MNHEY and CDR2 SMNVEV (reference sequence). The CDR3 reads CASSKQGANEKLFF. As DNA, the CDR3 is TGTGCCAGCAGTAAACAGGGGGCTAATGAAAAACTGTTTTTT.

CDR3 DNA sequence: TGTGCCTGGAGTGTAGGGACAGGGGCCTACACCTTC. Protein product: CAWSVGTGAYTF. The chain employs TRBV30 and TRBJ1-2; TRBD1 aligns across 10 bases. Germline V gene lookup returns CDR1 GTSNPN and CDR2 SVGIG (reference sequence). This CDR3 region has 12 residues. After removal of 0 bases from V and 10 bases from J, the junction contained 2 bases not matched to a gene.

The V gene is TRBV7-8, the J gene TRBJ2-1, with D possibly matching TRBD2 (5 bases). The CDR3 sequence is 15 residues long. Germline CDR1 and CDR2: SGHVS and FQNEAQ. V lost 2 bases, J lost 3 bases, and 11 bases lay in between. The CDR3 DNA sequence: TGTGCCAGCAGCTTAAGTCGTAGCGACTACAATGAGCAGTTCTTC. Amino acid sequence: CASSLSRSDYNEQFF.

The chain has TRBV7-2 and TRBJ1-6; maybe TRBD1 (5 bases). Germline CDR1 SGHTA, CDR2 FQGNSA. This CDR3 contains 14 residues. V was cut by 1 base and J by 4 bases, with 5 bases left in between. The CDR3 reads CASSLEGYNSPLHF. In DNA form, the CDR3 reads TGTGCCAGCAGCTTAGAGGGGTATAATTCACCCCTCCACTTT. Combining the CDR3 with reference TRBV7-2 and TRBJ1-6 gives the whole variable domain GAGVSQSPSNKVTEKGKDVELRCDPISGHTALYWYRQSLGQGLEFLIYFQGNSAPDKSGLPSDRFSAERTGGSVSTLTIQRTQQEDSAVYLCASSLEGYNSPLHFGNGTRLTVT.

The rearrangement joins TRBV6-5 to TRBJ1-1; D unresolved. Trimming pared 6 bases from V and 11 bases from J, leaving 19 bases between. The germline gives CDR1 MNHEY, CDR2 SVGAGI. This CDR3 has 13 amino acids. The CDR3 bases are TGTGCCAGCAGCCCCCCCTTTTCTCCGACGGCTTTCTTT. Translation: CASSPPFSPTAFF.

This CDR3 reads CASSPTGPPATKNTEAFF. CDR3 coding DNA: TGTGCCAGCAGCCCCACAGGTCCCCCCGCCACGAAGAACACTGAAGCTTTCTTT. This chain links TRBV9 with TRBJ1-1, with D maybe TRBD1 (5 bases). V gave up 4 bases and J gave up 1 base, with 23 bases separating them. The CDR3 is 18 amino acids. Germline V gene data show CDR1 as SGDLS and CDR2 as YYNGEE.

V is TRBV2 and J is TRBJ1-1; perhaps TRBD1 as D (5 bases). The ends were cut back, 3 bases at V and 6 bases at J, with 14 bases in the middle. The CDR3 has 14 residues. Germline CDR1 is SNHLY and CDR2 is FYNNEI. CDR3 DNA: TGTGCCAGCAGTGAGACTAGGGGATATTCTGAAGCTTTCTTT. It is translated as CASSETRGYSEAFF.

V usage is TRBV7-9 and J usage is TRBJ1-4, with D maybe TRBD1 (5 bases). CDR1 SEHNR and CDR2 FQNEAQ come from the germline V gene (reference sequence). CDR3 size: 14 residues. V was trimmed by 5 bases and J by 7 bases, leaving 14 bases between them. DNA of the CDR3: TGTGCCAGCAGCCACGTAGGGGCCGGTGAAAAACTGTTTTTT. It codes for CASSHVGAGEKLFF.